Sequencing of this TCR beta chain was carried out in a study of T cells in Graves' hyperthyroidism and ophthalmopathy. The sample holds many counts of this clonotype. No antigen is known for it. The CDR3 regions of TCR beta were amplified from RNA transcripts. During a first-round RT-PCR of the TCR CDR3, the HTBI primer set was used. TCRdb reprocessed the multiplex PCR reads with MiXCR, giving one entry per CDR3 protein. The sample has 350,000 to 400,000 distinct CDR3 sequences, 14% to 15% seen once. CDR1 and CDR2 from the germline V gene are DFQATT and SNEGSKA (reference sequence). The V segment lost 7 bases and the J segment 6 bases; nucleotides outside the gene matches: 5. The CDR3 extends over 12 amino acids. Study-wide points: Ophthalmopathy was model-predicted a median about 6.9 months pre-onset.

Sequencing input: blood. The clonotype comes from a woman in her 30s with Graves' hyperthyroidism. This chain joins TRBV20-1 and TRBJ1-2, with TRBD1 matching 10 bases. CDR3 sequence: CSERQGANGYTF. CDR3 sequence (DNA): TGCAGTGAACGACAGGGGGCAAATGGCTACACCTTC.